The rows below give T cell receptor beta chains drawn from one sample of a study of T-cell memory formation after mild COVID-19. TCRdb reanalysed the 5' RACE reads using MiXCR and keeps one entry per CDR3 protein. The sample lists approximately 46,000 distinct CDR3 sequences; roughly 12% were seen once. Sequenced: PBMCs or a T cell subset sorted from them (not recorded which). The source of these receptors is a man between 18 and 35 years old who had mild COVID-19 (a few samples of this study predate the infection). Cell type and time point are not known. The CDR3 runs from the conserved cysteine through the conserved F or W. D genes are given only for firm matches. Rows give clone size only sometimes, using once, few, many, or a class for an expanded clone.

few	TRBJ1-1	.	TRBV7-2	TGTGCCAGCAGGTCTCAGGGTGGAGAGAACACTGAAGCTTTCTTT	CASRSQGGENTEAFF
few	TRBJ2-7	.	TRBV7-7	TGTGCCAGCAGCCCTGAGGGCTCCTACGAGCAGTACTTC	CASSPEGSYEQYF
many	TRBJ1-1	TRBD1	TRBV5-1	TGCGCCAGCAGCCCTCCGAGACAGGGAGGCACTGAAGCTTTCTTT	CASSPPRQGGTEAFF
many	TRBJ2-3	.	TRBV11-2	TGTGCCAGCAGCTTATTGCTAGAGAGTACAGATACGCAGTATTTT	CASSLLLESTDTQYF
.	TRBJ2-3	TRBD2	TRBV7-6	TGTGCCAGCAGCCTAGCGGGCCGCACAGATACGCAGTATTTT	CASSLAGRTDTQYF
many	TRBJ1-3	.	TRBV7-2	TGTGCCAGCAGCTTGTCGGGGGCTGGAAACACCATATATTTT	CASSLSGAGNTIYF
.	TRBJ1-5	.	TRBV4-2	TGTGCCAGCAGCCAAGAGGAGGGAGCCCAGCCCCAGCATTTT	CASSQEEGAQPQHF
.	TRBJ1-2	TRBD1	TRBV6-1	TGTGCCAGCAGTGAAAACAGGGGGGGCTATGGCTACACCTTC	CASSENRGGYGYTF
.	TRBJ2-3	TRBD2	TRBV12-3/TRBV12-4	TGTGCCGGGGGGGACTATTACACAGATACGCAGTATTTT	CAGGDYYTDTQYF
.	TRBJ1-5	TRBD1	TRBV4-1	TGCGCCAGCAGCCGGGGACAGGGGGGTGACAATCAGCCCCAGCATTTT	CASSRGQGGDNQPQHF
.	TRBJ1-2	.	TRBV7-9	TGTGCCAGCAGCCTCGGACAGCCTTCTAACTATGGCTACACCTTC	CASSLGQPSNYGYTF
few	TRBJ2-1	.	TRBV20-1	TGCAGTGCCCCATGGAGGGCTTACTACAATGAGCAGTTCTTC	CSAPWRAYYNEQFF
.	TRBJ2-7	TRBD1	TRBV5-8	TGTGCCAGCAGCCATGGGACAGGGGACTACGAGCAGTACTTC	CASSHGTGDYEQYF
many	TRBJ2-1	.	TRBV12-3/TRBV12-4	TGTGCCAGCAGCCAAGGGTCACAGCTGGTCCATGAGCAGTTCTTC	CASSQGSQLVHEQFF
.	TRBJ1-6	.	TRBV5-1	TGCGCCAGCAGCGCCGTAGACGCGAATTCACCCCTCCACTTT	CASSAVDANSPLHF
.	TRBJ1-3	.	TRBV29-1	TGCAGCGTTGGGCGTGGAAACACCATATATTTT	CSVGRGNTIYF
.	TRBJ2-6	.	TRBV30	TGTGCCTGGAGCGTCGGTTCGGGGGCCAACGTCCTGACTTTC	CAWSVGSGANVLTF
many	TRBJ1-2	.	TRBV20-1	TGCAGTGCTGCCAGTCCCACTGGCGGCTACACCTTC	CSAASPTGGYTF
.	TRBJ2-3	.	TRBV5-8	TGTGCCAGCAGCCCCAGGGGGGGATACACAGATACGCAGTATTTT	CASSPRGGYTDTQYF
.	TRBJ2-6	.	TRBV7-6	TGTGCCAGCAGCTGGACCGGGCCAGAAAACTCTGGGGCCAACGTCCTGACTTTC	CASSWTGPENSGANVLTF